The rows below give T cell receptor beta chains drawn from one sample of a study of T cell changes during pregnancy in multiple sclerosis. Here immunoSEQ multiplex PCR was the method, and the copy in TCRdb shows in-frame clones only, minus some. This table holds roughly 53,000 clones, 92% found once. This material consisted of CD4+ T cells from peripheral blood mononuclear cells, taken in the second trimester of pregnancy. These receptors all stem from a female donor in good health, enrolled as a control in a pregnancy study. The CDR3 runs from the conserved cysteine through the conserved F or W. Each record gives: CDR3 length, D gene, J gene, V gene, clone size, CDR3 protein, CDR3 DNA. D genes are given only for firm matches. Some rows mark clone size as missing; the rest say once, few, many or name a class of expanded clone.

length: 15; D: TRBD1; J: TRBJ1-4; V: TRBV25-1; size: .; CDR3: CASSSPTGLHEKLFF; DNA: TGTGCCAGCAGTAGCCCGACAGGGCTACATGAAAAACTGTTTTTT
length: 14; D: .; J: TRBJ1-4; V: TRBV4-3; size: .; CDR3: CASRQGPGTEKLFF; DNA: TGCGCCAGCCGCCAGGGACCAGGGACAGAAAAACTGTTTTTT
length: 15; D: TRBD1; J: TRBJ2-1; V: TRBV9; size: .; CDR3: CASSLGDSSYNEQFF; DNA: TGTGCCAGCAGCCTAGGGGACAGCTCCTACAATGAGCAGTTCTTC
length: 14; D: .; J: TRBJ1-2; V: TRBV2; size: few; CDR3: CASSAQGFNYGYTF; DNA: TGTGCCAGCAGTGCACAGGGTTTTAACTATGGCTACACCTTC
length: 13; D: .; J: TRBJ1-2; V: TRBV25-1; size: .; CDR3: CASTNGQGKGYTF; DNA: TGTGCCAGCACCAATGGGCAGGGCAAAGGCTACACCTTC
length: 15; D: .; J: TRBJ1-2; V: TRBV5-4; size: .; CDR3: CASSLGGPLNYGYTF; DNA: TGTGCCAGCAGCTTGGGGGGCCCCCTTAACTATGGCTACACCTTC
length: 14; D: .; J: TRBJ1-4; V: TRBV21-1; size: once; CDR3: CASPTTRGREKLFF; DNA: TGTGCCAGCCCCACGACAAGGGGTCGGGAAAAACTGTTTTTT
length: 16; D: TRBD2; J: TRBJ2-1; V: TRBV10-3; size: once; CDR3: CAISSIAGGLGNEQFF; DNA: TGTGCCATCAGCTCTATAGCGGGGGGTCTCGGCAATGAGCAGTTCTTC
length: 14; D: TRBD2; J: TRBJ2-5; V: TRBV5-1; size: .; CDR3: CASSYGLAPDTQYF; DNA: TGCGCCAGCAGCTACGGACTAGCCCCAGACACCCAGTACTTC
length: 14; D: .; J: TRBJ1-6; V: TRBV6-1; size: few; CDR3: CASSEGDINSPLHF; DNA: TGTGCCAGCAGTGAAGGAGACATCAATTCACCCCTCCACTTT
length: 15; D: TRBD1; J: TRBJ2-7; V: TRBV7-6; size: .; CDR3: CASSPGGQGIYEQYF; DNA: TGTGCCAGCAGCCCCGGCGGACAGGGTATCTACGAGCAGTACTTC
length: 19; D: .; J: TRBJ1-2; V: TRBV9; size: .; CDR3: CASSAPNSSGGQLNYGYTF; DNA: TGTGCCAGCAGCGCCCCGAACAGCTCGGGGGGGCAACTTAACTATGGCTACACCTTC
length: 13; D: .; J: TRBJ2-2; V: TRBV6-4; size: .; CDR3: CASSAGDTGELFF; DNA: TGTGCCAGCAGTGCAGGGGACACCGGGGAGCTGTTTTTT
length: 15; D: .; J: TRBJ2-5; V: TRBV6-7; size: .; CDR3: CASLPPLRGSETQYF; DNA: TGTGCCAGCTTGCCTCCCCTCAGGGGATCGGAGACCCAGTACTTC
length: 16; D: TRBD2; J: TRBJ2-1; V: TRBV9; size: .; CDR3: CASSAPPGLAYNEQFF; DNA: TGTGCCAGCAGCGCTCCTCCGGGACTAGCGTACAATGAGCAGTTCTTC
length: 14; D: TRBD1; J: TRBJ1-1; V: TRBV30; size: .; CDR3: CAWSIDRGWGRAFF; DNA: TGTGCCTGGAGTATCGACAGGGGCTGGGGAAGAGCTTTCTTT
length: 14; D: .; J: TRBJ2-7; V: TRBV7-2; size: .; CDR3: CASRSDAGEYEQYF; DNA: TGTGCCAGCAGGTCAGACGCCGGGGAATACGAGCAGTACTTC
length: 13; D: TRBD1; J: TRBJ1-1; V: TRBV19; size: few; CDR3: CASSAGGNTEAFF; DNA: TGTGCCAGTAGTGCAGGGGGGAACACTGAAGCTTTCTTT
length: 14; D: .; J: TRBJ1-1; V: TRBV7-3; size: .; CDR3: CASSLSPGNTEAFF; DNA: TGTGCCAGCAGCTTATCCCCGGGGAACACTGAAGCTTTCTTT
length: 12; D: .; J: TRBJ2-7; V: TRBV19; size: .; CDR3: CASSTSSYEQYF; DNA: TGTGCCAGTAGTACGAGCTCCTACGAGCAGTACTTC
length: 17; D: TRBD2; J: TRBJ2-7; V: TRBV5-1; size: .; CDR3: CASSWGLAGDSSYEQYF; DNA: TGCGCCAGCAGCTGGGGACTAGCGGGGGACAGCTCCTACGAGCAGTACTTC
length: 17; D: TRBD2; J: TRBJ2-3; V: TRBV4-3; size: .; CDR3: CASSQDPLAGGLDTQYF; DNA: TGCGCCAGCAGCCAGGATCCACTAGCGGGGGGGCTGGATACGCAGTATTTT
length: 15; D: TRBD1; J: TRBJ1-6; V: TRBV6-6; size: .; CDR3: CASSLDRGGYSPLHF; DNA: TGTGCCAGCAGTTTGGACAGGGGGGGGTATTCACCCCTCCACTTT
length: 17; D: TRBD1; J: TRBJ1-1; V: TRBV5-1; size: .; CDR3: CASSPGTGGGLNTEAFF; DNA: TGCGCCAGCAGCCCGGGGACAGGGGGCGGGTTGAACACTGAAGCTTTCTTT
length: 14; D: TRBD1; J: TRBJ1-2; V: TRBV9; size: .; CDR3: CASSTHRGDYGYTF; DNA: TGTGCCAGCAGCACCCACAGGGGAGACTATGGCTACACCTTC
length: 15; D: .; J: TRBJ2-5; V: TRBV11-3; size: .; CDR3: CASQPKREGSKTQYF; DNA: TGTGCCAGCCAGCCCAAAAGGGAAGGGAGTAAGACCCAGTACTTC
length: 15; D: .; J: TRBJ1-2; V: TRBV5-5; size: .; CDR3: CASSLEQASRWGYTF; DNA: TGTGCCAGCAGCTTGGAACAGGCGTCTCGTTGGGGCTACACCTTC
length: 15; D: TRBD1; J: TRBJ1-4; V: TRBV4-3; size: .; CDR3: CASSQLYRGGEKLFF; DNA: TGCGCCAGCAGCCAGCTCTACAGGGGCGGAGAAAAACTGTTTTTT
length: 14; D: .; J: TRBJ1-2; V: TRBV19; size: .; CDR3: CASSLRSANYGYTF; DNA: TGTGCCAGTAGTTTGAGATCCGCTAACTATGGCTACACCTTC
length: 15; D: .; J: TRBJ2-3; V: TRBV5-1; size: .; CDR3: CASSRTAAPTDTQYF; DNA: TGCGCCAGCAGCCGGACTGCTGCCCCCACAGATACGCAGTATTTT
length: 15; D: TRBD1; J: TRBJ1-5; V: TRBV5-5; size: .; CDR3: CASSWGSGGGQPQHF; DNA: TGTGCCAGCAGCTGGGGATCAGGGGGCGGACAGCCCCAGCATTTT
length: 16; D: .; J: TRBJ2-6; V: TRBV11-2; size: .; CDR3: CASSLLRGTGANVLTF; DNA: TGTGCCAGCAGCTTATTGAGAGGTACTGGGGCCAACGTCCTGACTTTC
length: 18; D: TRBD1; J: TRBJ2-6; V: TRBV10-3; size: .; CDR3: CAISQGQGKVSGANVLTF; DNA: TGTGCCATCAGCCAGGGACAGGGCAAAGTCTCTGGGGCCAACGTCCTGACTTTC
length: 15; D: TRBD1; J: TRBJ1-2; V: TRBV15; size: .; CDR3: CATSRERTGAYGYTF; DNA: TGTGCCACCAGCAGAGAAAGGACAGGAGCCTATGGCTACACCTTC
length: 14; D: TRBD1; J: TRBJ1-2; V: TRBV7-2; size: .; CDR3: CASSPGTVVYGYTF; DNA: TGTGCCAGCAGCCCTGGGACAGTCGTCTATGGCTACACCTTC
length: 16; D: TRBD1; J: TRBJ2-7; V: TRBV19; size: .; CDR3: CASSLMTGGGSYEQYF; DNA: TGTGCCAGTAGTCTAATGACAGGGGGGGGCTCCTACGAGCAGTACTTC
length: 13; D: TRBD1; J: TRBJ1-2; V: TRBV6-1; size: .; CDR3: CASRSDRLYGYTF; DNA: TGTGCCAGCAGGTCGGACAGGCTCTATGGCTACACCTTC
length: 15; D: TRBD1; J: TRBJ2-4; V: TRBV6-5; size: .; CDR3: CASSLVTGTSLIQYF; DNA: TGTGCCAGCAGTCTAGTGACAGGGACATCCCTCATTCAGTACTTC
length: 13; D: TRBD1; J: TRBJ1-6; V: TRBV30; size: .; CDR3: CAWSGGGNSPLHF; DNA: TGTGCCTGGAGTGGAGGGGGCAATTCACCCCTCCACTTT
length: 16; D: TRBD2; J: TRBJ2-7; V: TRBV27; size: .; CDR3: CASITSGAGRPYEQYF; DNA: TGTGCCAGCATTACTAGCGGGGCGGGACGCCCCTACGAGCAGTACTTC
length: 16; D: TRBD1; J: TRBJ2-1; V: TRBV5-4; size: .; CDR3: CASSLSPTGGLNEQFF; DNA: TGTGCCAGCAGCTTGTCCCCGACAGGGGGCTTAAATGAGCAGTTCTTC
length: 14; D: .; J: TRBJ1-4; V: TRBV6-6; size: .; CDR3: CASKGDPTNEKLFF; DNA: TGTGCCAGCAAGGGGGATCCAACTAATGAAAAACTGTTTTTT
length: 13; D: .; J: TRBJ1-2; V: TRBV29-1; size: .; CDR3: CSVETPRGYGYTF; DNA: TGCAGCGTTGAGACGCCCAGAGGGTATGGCTACACCTTC
length: 16; D: TRBD1; J: TRBJ1-2; V: TRBV6-1; size: .; CDR3: CASSEDTGGAGYGYTF; DNA: TGTGCCAGCAGTGAAGATACAGGGGGCGCGGGCTATGGCTACACCTTC
length: 11; D: .; J: TRBJ1-3; V: TRBV6-6; size: .; CDR3: CASREDSGIYF; DNA: TGTGCCAGCAGAGAGGATAGCGGCATATATTTT
length: 13; D: TRBD1; J: TRBJ2-2; V: TRBV29-1; size: once; CDR3: CSVDRGRAGELFF; DNA: TGCAGCGTCGACAGGGGACGGGCCGGGGAGCTGTTTTTT
length: 14; D: .; J: TRBJ2-5; V: TRBV4-2; size: .; CDR3: CASSQDPTGGTQYF; DNA: TGTGCCAGCAGCCAAGATCCCACAGGCGGGACCCAGTACTTC
length: 17; D: TRBD2; J: TRBJ2-6; V: TRBV6-1; size: .; CDR3: CASGGREKRSGANVLTF; DNA: TGTGCCAGCGGTGGGAGGGAAAAACGCTCTGGGGCCAACGTCCTGACTTTC
length: 16; D: TRBD2; J: TRBJ2-1; V: TRBV9; size: .; CDR3: CASSPERGGPYNEQFF; DNA: TGTGCCAGCAGCCCCGAGCGGGGGGGCCCCTACAATGAGCAGTTCTTC
length: 17; D: TRBD1; J: TRBJ2-2; V: TRBV7-3; size: .; CDR3: CASSLDRDRGLAGELFF; DNA: TGTGCCAGCAGCTTAGACCGGGACAGGGGGCTGGCCGGGGAGCTGTTTTTT
length: 17; D: TRBD1; J: TRBJ1-6; V: TRBV27; size: .; CDR3: CASSFHPSDRVGSPLHF; DNA: TGTGCCAGCAGTTTCCACCCTTCGGACAGGGTAGGATCACCCCTCCACTTT
length: 15; D: .; J: TRBJ2-3; V: TRBV19; size: few; CDR3: CASSPPSDPADTQYF; DNA: TGTGCCAGTAGTCCACCCAGCGACCCGGCAGATACGCAGTATTTT
length: 15; D: .; J: TRBJ2-3; V: TRBV30; size: once; CDR3: CAWTLGSGPTDTQYF; DNA: TGTGCCTGGACCCTCGGGAGCGGACCCACGGATACGCAGTATTTT